These 21 T cell receptor beta chains originate from one sample sequenced in a study of regulatory T cells in long-lasting Graves disease (dated by TCRdb to about 2021). The library was obtained by multiplex PCR. Sequencing instrument: Illumina HiSeq 4000. iRepertoire HTBI primers and Arm-PCR amplification of CDR3 regions were used to construct TCR beta libraries. TCRdb applied fastp at Q25 and MiXCR to the public reads, then kept only in-frame beta chains. Every distinct CDR3 protein forms one entry, paired with its most common genes and DNA. Present in this sample are 600,000 to 650,000 distinct CDR3 sequences, about 16% of which were seen just once. The ten largest clonotypes hold about 18% of the sample. What this sample's time point label stands for: newly diagnosed GD, antithyroid drugs for less than 3 months. For both TCR sequencing and RNA sequencing, RNA was extracted from PBMCs using TRIzol.

In addition, the sample was reused for a study of T cells in Graves' hyperthyroidism and ophthalmopathy.

Specimen: peripheral blood mononuclear cells (PBMCs), collected at new diagnosis, from a patient treated with antithyroid drugs. Source of these receptors: a woman in her twenties or thirties with Graves disease. Donor details come from another sample of the same person, matched by shared clones.

Many counts were recorded for this clonotype. The rearrangement links TRBV27 to TRBJ2-3, with TRBD2 matching over 7 bases. The CDR3 loop spans 14 amino acids. V dropped 6 bases and J dropped 4; count of bases not matched to a gene: 7. Per the germline V gene, CDR1 is MNHEY and CDR2 is SMNVEV (reference sequence). CDR3 residues: CASSLRRESDTQYF. The CDR3 coding sequence is TGTGCCAGCAGCTTAAGGCGGGAGTCAGATACGCAGTATTTT.

A few counts support this clonotype. V and J are TRBV30 and TRBJ1-5, with D tentatively TRBD1 (5 bases). The CDR3 totals 14 residues. Trimming left V 4 bases short and J 0 bases short, with 10 bases between. CDR1 and CDR2 from the germline V gene are GTSNPN and SVGIG (reference sequence). CDR3 loop: CAWTGQNSNQPQHF. The CDR3 bases are TGTGCCTGGACGGGGCAAAATAGCAATCAGCCCCAGCATTTT.

Regarding this clonotype: A clone one base away is much larger, so this may be a read error. The CDR3 DNA reads TGTGCCAGCAGTTACTCGAGGCGTAGCGGGGTCTACGAGCAGTACTTC. Its translation is CASSYSRRSGVYEQYF. This chain joins TRBV6-2 or TRBV6-3 and TRBJ2-7; 8 bases agree with TRBD2. With 0 bases clipped from V and 3 bases from J, the junction kept 7 bases outside the gene matches. CDR1 is MNHEY, CDR2 SVGEGT, per germline. This CDR3 contains 16 residues.

This clonotype showed up just a few times. Sequence at one end of the junction differs from germline and may be a read error. The V call is TRBV7-9, the J call TRBJ2-7, with D unresolved. Germline loops: CDR1 SEHNR, CDR2 FQNEAQ (reference sequence). The CDR3 runs 11 residues. CDR3 nucleotides: TGTGCCGGCAGCTACACGAACGAGCAGTACTTC. Protein product: CAGSYTNEQYF.

This clonotype was counted at least ten times. The chain carries TRBV2 and TRBJ2-1, with 12 bases identical to TRBD2. The CDR3 runs 15 residues. Germline V gene lookup returns CDR1 SNHLY and CDR2 FYNNEI. J lost 6 bases, V lost 6 bases, and 6 bases had no gene match. CDR3 DNA sequence: TGTGCCAGCAGGAATCTAGCGGGAGGGATCAATGAGCAGTTCTTC. This gives the protein CASRNLAGGINEQFF.

This clonotype was recorded at least ten times. The chain is built from TRBV2 and TRBJ1-5; D is ambiguous. The V gene's germline CDR1 is SNHLY and CDR2 FYNNEI. V lost 8 bases, J lost 4 bases, and 12 bases lay in between. This CDR3 region has 13 residues. The CDR3 nucleotides read TGTGCCAGCTCAGCGGAATTTAATCAGCCCCAGCATTTT. It specifies CASSAEFNQPQHF.

This clonotype occurred a few times. This rearrangement joins TRBV2 to TRBJ2-6, with D perhaps TRBD1 (6 bases). CDR3 size: 20 residues. V lost 7 bases, J lost 0 bases, and 25 bases lay in between. Germline-derived CDR1 and CDR2 are SNHLY and FYNNEI. DNA of the CDR3: TGTGCCAGCACTTCCCGGTGGGCCAGGGGATTCTTCTCTGGGGCCAACGTCCTGACTTTC. Its protein is CASTSRWARGFFSGANVLTF.

This clonotype was recorded only once. The chain recombines TRBV28 with TRBJ2-4, with a weak D call TRBD1 (9 bases). Germline CDR1 reads MDHEN; CDR2 reads SYDVKM. V gave up 3 bases and J gave up 8 bases, with 23 bases separating them. The CDR3 is 17 amino acids. CDR3 in DNA: TGTGCCAGCAGTTTTGTAGGGACTAGGACAGGGGCGCACATTCAGTACTTC. Encoded protein: CASSFVGTRTGAHIQYF.

This clonotype was recorded at least ten times. The chain recombines TRBV10-3 with TRBJ1-4; TRBD1 is a possible D gene (6 bases). The germline CDR1 and CDR2 sequences are ENHRY and SYGVKD. This CDR3 spans 14 amino acids. The V end lost 3 bases, the J end lost 3 bases, and 8 bases lay between the germline ends. This CDR3 is CAISDRGPNEKLFF. The CDR3 DNA follows: TGTGCCATCAGTGACAGGGGTCCTAATGAAAAACTGTTTTTT.

This clonotype was recorded many times. This chain uses TRBV12-3 or TRBV12-4 with TRBJ2-7, with D possibly TRBD2 on 5 matching bases. This CDR3 is built from 13 residues. Trimming cost V 8 bases and J 2 bases, with 13 bases left between them. Written as DNA, the CDR3 is TGTGCCAGCCGTCCGGGAAAGACCTACGAGCAGTACTTC. Protein sequence: CASRPGKTYEQYF.

This clonotype was picked up many times. J is TRBJ2-7 and V is TRBV6-1; D unresolved. Trimming took 10 bases from V and 0 from J, leaving 13 bases between them. Germline CDR1 MNHNS, CDR2 SASEGT. This CDR3 region has 13 residues. In DNA, the CDR3 is TGTGCCACCTTGGGCCTTAGCTCCTACGAGCAGTACTTC. Protein: CATLGLSSYEQYF.

The chain combines TRBV7-6 with TRBJ2-5, with D unresolved. Germline assignment: CDR1 SGHVS and CDR2 FNYEAQ. CDR3 length: 14 residues. The V and J ends lost 2 bases and 5 bases respectively, with 12 bases between them. Here the CDR3 reads CASSLYTVRETQYF. CDR3 nucleotide sequence: TGTGCCAGCAGCTTATACACAGTACGGGAGACCCAGTACTTC.

The rearrangement uses TRBV6-1 and TRBJ2-3; D not resolved. This CDR3 has 15 residues. In germline, CDR1 is MNHNS, CDR2 SASEGT. V gave up 7 bases and J gave up 4 bases, with 18 bases separating them. The CDR3 DNA reads as TGTGCCAGCACCTGGGGTGGAAAGGGATCAGATACGCAGTATTTT. Translated: CASTWGGKGSDTQYF.

The V gene is TRBV6-2 or TRBV6-3, the J gene TRBJ2-3, with 9 bases matching TRBD1. CDR1 is MNHEY, CDR2 SVGEGT, per germline. CDR3 length: 13 residues. V was clipped by 6 bases and J by 7 bases; unmatched bases: 5. The CDR3 nucleotides read TGTGCCAGCAGAAGCGGGACAGGGAATACGCAGTATTTT. Protein sequence: CASRSGTGNTQYF.

The chain uses TRBV4-1 and TRBJ2-3, with D hard to call. The CDR3 sequence is 18 residues long. Trimming took 8 bases from V and 0 from J, leaving 24 bases between them. Germline V gene sequence: CDR1 MGHRA, CDR2 YSYEKL. The CDR3 DNA reads TGCGCCAGCCTGTACTCGACTTCCGTACCTCGGAGCACAGATACGCAGTATTTT. Protein product: CASLYSTSVPRSTDTQYF.

CDR3 coding DNA: TGTGCCAGCAGTTACCGGACTAGCGGGGGTAGAGAGACCCAGTACTTC. This translates into CASSYRTSGGRETQYF. V and J are TRBV6-9 and TRBJ2-5, with 13 bases fitting TRBD2. Germline V lookup: CDR1 MNHGY, CDR2 SVAAGI. The J segment lost 4 bases and the V segment lost 3 bases, leaving 5 bases of the junction unmatched. The CDR3 has 16 residues.

This clonotype came up many times. The V and J genes are TRBV9 and TRBJ2-1, with no clear D. Trimming shortened V by 4 bases and J by 4 bases, and 6 bases separated the two germline ends. CDR1 and CDR2 from the germline V gene are SGDLS and YYNGEE. This CDR3 spans 12 amino acids. CDR3 coding DNA: TGTGCCAGCAGCAAAGGGTACAATGAGCAGTTCTTC. It translates to CASSKGYNEQFF.

This clonotype was seen only a few times. CDR3 sequence reads: CATLRTSGRPPYNEQFF. CDR3 nucleotide sequence: TGTGCCACCCTCAGGACTAGCGGGAGGCCCCCCTACAATGAGCAGTTCTTC. The rearrangement links TRBV6-1 to TRBJ2-1; 14 bases align to TRBD2. J was trimmed by 2 bases and V by 10 bases; bases with no gene match: 10. Germline assignment: CDR1 MNHNS and CDR2 SASEGT. The CDR3 is made up of 17 amino acids.

The sample holds a few counts of this clonotype. V and J are TRBV20-1 and TRBJ1-5; 9 positions agree with TRBD1. The CDR3 length is 13 residues. CDR1 and CDR2 from the germline V gene are DFQATT and SNEGSKA (reference sequence). Trimming at V came to 6 bases and at J to 5 bases, leaving 5 bases not matched to a gene. CDR3 bases: TGCAGTGCAAACACAGGGGGCCATCAGCCCCAGCATTTT. Translating it yields CSANTGGHQPQHF.

The chain uses TRBV5-7 and TRBJ1-5; the D is unclear. TRBV5-7 falls under the ORF class, with uncertain function. Trimming cost V 3 bases and J 16 bases, with 20 bases left between them. The CDR3 sequence is 13 residues long. The CDR3 protein is CASSWREAPGSHF. In DNA form, the CDR3 reads TGTGCCAGCAGCTGGAGGGAGGCTCCGGGGTCACATTTT.

This sequence joins TRBV6-1 and TRBJ1-6, with TRBD1 as a possible D gene (5 bases). V gave up 0 bases and J gave up 10 bases, with 13 bases separating them. The CDR3 consists of 15 residues. Germline CDR1 and CDR2: MNHNS and SASEGT. The CDR3 bases are TGTGCCAGCAGTGAAGCTAGGGGCGGGCGGTCACCCCTCCACTTT. This gives the protein CASSEARGGRSPLHF.